This entry is about one TCR beta chain. Its matching antigen is unknown. These data come from a study of T cell repertoires in cytomegalovirus infection. Study details: The authors relied on CMV epitopes, both recently identified HLA-C-restricted and well-studied HLA-B-restricted. TCR beta signatures that were public indicated CMV infection and matching HLA type.

CDR3 size: 17 residues. V lost 0 bases to trimming and J lost 3 bases, with 15 bases between them. Per germline, CDR1 LNHNV and CDR2 YYDKDF (reference sequence). One entry per CDR3 protein results from TCRdb running MiXCR on the reads. The sample has approximately 770,000 distinct CDR3 sequences; approximately 32% are singletons. Notes on the study in general: Summed frequency of public TCR beta families distinguished CMV carriers with the relevant HLA. In two of eight donors, the top clonotype was HLA-C-restricted CMV-specific.

The source is a human donor in good health (CMV status not recorded). Some clones in this sample may be carry-over from other donors' samples. The sample consisted of cultured CD8+ T cells from PBMCs, taken from culture after CMV antigen stimulation. The chain combines TRBV15 with TRBJ1-5; D remains unclear. The CDR3 here is CATSRDLAGRINQPQHF. CDR3 nucleotides: TGTGCCACCAGCAGAGACCTAGCCGGACGCATCAATCAGCCCCAGCATTTT.